These 23 T cell receptor beta chains were sequenced from one sample in a study of OX40 agonist ivuxolimab in advanced cancers. This table comes from immunoSEQ multiplex PCR, and its TCRdb copy is limited to in-frame clones, with some not included. This sample has around 30,000 clones, with approximately 86% found just once. The specimen was CD4+ or CD8+ T cells sorted from blood, collected in a trial of the OX40 agonist ivuxolimab. The source is an adult with an advanced solid tumor such as melanoma, head and neck, liver or kidney cancer.

V usage is TRBV29-1 and J usage is TRBJ2-7; TRBD2 aligns across 8 bases. This CDR3 contains 14 residues. The trim removed 4 bases at V and 4 bases at J, leaving 9 bases unmatched. Germline CDR1 is SQVTM and CDR2 is ANQGSEA. The CDR3 spells CSVAPRASGYEQYF. The CDR3 DNA is TGCAGCGTTGCCCCTCGGGCTAGCGGGTACGAGCAGTACTTC.

As regards this clone: The junction shows a germline mismatch at one end, possibly a read error. The V call is TRBV7-6, the J call TRBJ2-1; D possibly corresponds to TRBD2 (7 bases). The germline gives CDR1 SGHVS, CDR2 FNYEAQ. The CDR3 covers 16 residues. The CDR3 DNA is TGTGCCAGCAGTTTAGGGAGGGGGAGGGCAGGCAATGAGCAGTTCTTC. Encoded protein: CASSLGRGRAGNEQFF.

The chain joins TRBV27 to TRBJ2-5; 7 bases match TRBD2. This CDR3 has 14 amino acids. Germline CDR1 and CDR2: MNHEY and SMNVEV (reference sequence). Unmatched junction bases numbered 4, after V lost 6 bases and J lost 0 bases. CDR3 in DNA: TGTGCCAGCAGGCGGGGGTTCTACCAAGAGACCCAGTACTTC. Encoded protein: CASRRGFYQETQYF.

The chain is built from TRBV2 and TRBJ2-2; 7 bases align to TRBD1. The CDR3 runs to 14 residues. Germline CDR1 and CDR2: SNHLY and FYNNEI. The ends lost 6 bases at V and 5 bases at J; junction bases unmatched: 6. The CDR3 DNA reads TGTGCCAGCAGGGTGGACAGGCGAACCGGGGAGCTGTTTTTT. This gives the protein CASRVDRRTGELFF.

The table lists this clone with a count of one. The chain uses TRBV9 and TRBJ2-7; TRBD1 is a possible D gene (5 bases). The CDR3 totals 14 residues. With 0 bases removed from V and 4 bases from J, the gap between germline ends came to 11 bases. Germline V gives CDR1 SGDLS, CDR2 YYNGEE. DNA of the CDR3: TGTGCCAGCAGCGTAGAGGGGAAAACTTACGAGCAGTACTTC. It encodes CASSVEGKTYEQYF.

This rearrangement joins TRBV30 to TRBJ2-5; the match to TRBD2 covers 11 bases. In germline, CDR1 is GTSNPN, CDR2 SVGIG (reference sequence). Trimming took 5 bases from V and 3 from J; bases not matched to a gene: 8. The CDR3 has 15 amino acids. The CDR3 here is CAWGPTSGVEETQYF. The CDR3 coding sequence is TGTGCCTGGGGCCCGACTAGCGGGGTTGAAGAGACCCAGTACTTC.

V and J are TRBV5-6 and TRBJ1-1; no firm D call. V lost 2 bases, J lost 0 bases, and 8 bases lay in between. Germline loops: CDR1 SGHDT, CDR2 YYEEEE. This CDR3 contains 14 residues. The CDR3 DNA reads TGTGCCAGCAGCTTTGGCGACTTGAACACTGAAGCTTTCTTT. This gives the protein CASSFGDLNTEAFF.

The genes are TRBV7-9 and TRBJ2-1; D remains ambiguous. CDR1 SEHNR and CDR2 FQNEAQ come from the germline V gene (reference sequence). The CDR3 contains 16 residues. V shed 5 bases and J shed 1 base, with 15 bases lying between them. The CDR3 bases are TGTGCCAGCAGCCCTCCTTTCACAGCTTCCTACAATGAGCAGTTCTTC. Its protein product is CASSPPFTASYNEQFF.

The V call is TRBV4-1, the J call TRBJ2-7; D call uncertain. Germline-derived CDR1 and CDR2 are MGHRA and YSYEKL. The CDR3 runs to 14 residues. V lost 1 base and J lost 2, with 9 bases in between. CDR3 amino acids: CASSQVMGPYEQYF. CDR3 DNA sequence: TGCGCCAGCAGCCAAGTCATGGGCCCCTACGAGCAGTACTTC.

CDR3 nucleotides: TGTGCCATCAGTGAAAGGGGGTCAGGGGACATTCAGTACTTC. It is translated as CAISERGSGDIQYF. The chain links TRBV10-3 to TRBJ2-4, with D maybe TRBD1 (6 bases). CDR3 size: 14 residues. Trimming took off 3 bases at V and 8 bases at J, with 14 bases between the two ends. CDR1 and CDR2 (germline): ENHRY, SYGVKD.

The chain links TRBV7-3 to TRBJ1-1, with D maybe TRBD1 (5 bases). V lost 5 bases and J 4 bases, leaving 20 bases between the germline ends. Germline CDR1 and CDR2: SGHTA and FQGTGA. CDR3 length: 16 amino acids. The CDR3 nucleotides read TGTGCCAGCAGCCCTGGGGTGGGGGAAAGGAGCACTGAAGCTTTCTTT. Protein sequence: CASSPGVGERSTEAFF.

The CDR3 is CASSQVRGTTYEQYF. The CDR3 DNA is TGCGCCAGCAGCCAAGTTCGGGGGACCACCTACGAGCAGTACTTC. This chain uses TRBV4-1 with TRBJ2-7; perhaps TRBD2 as D (6 bases). Trimming took 1 base from V and 2 from J, leaving 12 bases between them. This CDR3 contains 15 residues. The germline CDR1 and CDR2 sequences are MGHRA and YSYEKL.

The chain couples TRBV7-9 to TRBJ2-5, with D perhaps TRBD2 (6 bases). V lost 2 bases and J lost 4, with 8 bases in between. The CDR3 extends over 13 amino acids. Germline V CDR1 and CDR2: SEHNR, FQNEAQ (reference sequence). The CDR3 loop is CASSLWGVETQYF. Written as DNA, the CDR3 is TGTGCCAGCAGCTTATGGGGGGTAGAGACCCAGTACTTC.

By share, this clone counts as medium-sized (0.01 to 0.1%). The chain joins TRBV9 to TRBJ2-7; 7 nucleotides line up with TRBD2. Germline trimming cut 2 bases from V and 2 bases from J; bases unmatched to any gene: 4. The CDR3 has 14 residues. In germline, CDR1 is SGDLS, CDR2 YYNGEE. CDR3 DNA sequence: TGTGCCAGCAGCGTGGCTAGCGGAACCTACGAGCAGTACTTC. The encoded protein is CASSVASGTYEQYF.

The rearrangement joins TRBV7-3 to TRBJ2-7, with 8 nucleotides matching TRBD2. CDR1 and CDR2 (germline): SGHTA, FQGTGA. Germline trimming cut 0 bases from V and 9 bases from J; bases unmatched to any gene: 4. This CDR3 region has 13 residues. In DNA form, the CDR3 reads TGTGCCAGCAGCTTAACGGGACTAGACGTGCAGTACTTC. This gives the protein CASSLTGLDVQYF.

J is TRBJ2-3 and V is TRBV4-1; TRBD1 or TRBD2 may be the D gene (5 bases each). Trimming left V 6 bases short and J 5 bases short, with 18 bases between. Per the germline V gene, CDR1 is MGHRA and CDR2 is YSYEKL. The CDR3 has 15 amino acids. CDR3 region: CASRAVGEWVDTQYF. The CDR3 DNA sequence: TGCGCCAGCAGAGCCGTGGGGGAGTGGGTAGATACGCAGTATTTT.

This chain connects TRBV9 to TRBJ2-7, with a possible D match to TRBD1 (5 bases). Germline V gene sequence: CDR1 SGDLS, CDR2 YYNGEE. V was clipped by 3 bases and J by 0 bases, with 13 bases between them. This CDR3 has 15 amino acids. The CDR3 nucleotides are TGTGCCAGCAGCGCTCAGGGTCCCAGCTCCTACGAGCAGTACTTC. It yields the protein CASSAQGPSSYEQYF.

The CDR3 DNA reads as TGTGCCAGCAGTTCCCAGGGCGAACGGCTCTACAATGAGCAGTTCTTC. This sequence encodes CASSSQGERLYNEQFF. The chain recombines TRBV6-5 with TRBJ2-1; possible D gene TRBD1, 5 bases. The CDR3 totals 16 residues. Trimming cost V 4 bases and J 3 bases, with 16 bases left between them. The germline V gene has CDR1 MNHEY and CDR2 SVGAGI.

V is TRBV11-2 and J is TRBJ2-5; 7 bases are shared with TRBD2. The CDR3 is 16 residues long. After removal of 4 bases from V and 1 base from J, the junction contained 9 bases not matched to a gene. The V gene's germline CDR1 is SGHAT and CDR2 FQNNGV. CDR3 in DNA: TGTGCCAGCAGCTACGGCCTTAGCGGGCCCCAAGAGACCCAGTACTTC. Translated: CASSYGLSGPQETQYF.

This clone showed up just once. This sequence joins TRBV7-9 and TRBJ1-4; D remains ambiguous. The CDR3 runs 11 residues. The V end was cut by 5 bases, the J end by 8 bases, with 6 bases between. The germline V gene has CDR1 SEHNR and CDR2 FQNEAQ (reference sequence). In nucleotides, the CDR3 is TGTGCCAGCAGCCCGGGGGAAAAACTGTTTTTT. It yields the protein CASSPGEKLFF.

The rearrangement joins TRBV14 to TRBJ1-2; possible D gene TRBD1, 6 bases. CDR1 is SGHDN and CDR2 is FVKESK in the germline V gene. The CDR3 totals 14 residues. Between the trimmed V and J ends, which lost 1 base and 4 bases, there was a span of 10 bases. The CDR3 loop is CASSQVGGAYGYTF. CDR3 bases: TGTGCCAGCAGCCAAGTCGGGGGGGCCTATGGCTACACCTTC.

The chain carries TRBV6-1 and TRBJ2-7, with 8 nucleotides matching TRBD2. Germline V lookup: CDR1 MNHNS, CDR2 SASEGT. Losses at the gene ends were 4 bases for V and 2 bases for J; bases not matched to a gene: 7. The CDR3 is made up of 15 amino acids. The CDR3 loop is CASSVEREPPYEQYF. The DNA of the CDR3 is TGTGCCAGCAGTGTGGAGCGGGAGCCCCCCTACGAGCAGTACTTC.

The chain carries TRBV6-6 and TRBJ1-1, with D uncertain. Trimming cost V 0 bases and J 1 base, with 9 bases left between them. CDR3 size: 15 residues. The V gene's germline CDR1 is MNHNY and CDR2 SVGAGI (reference sequence). As DNA, the CDR3 is TGTGCCAGCAGTTACTCTCCTGACACGAACACTGAAGCTTTCTTT. Its translation is CASSYSPDTNTEAFF.